A single sample gave rise to the 32 T cell receptor beta chains below, sequenced in a study of blood T cell repertoires in COVID-19. The protocol was immunoSEQ multiplex PCR, while the TCRdb copy is restricted to in-frame clones and leaves out a portion. The data contain tens of thousands of clones, 60% to 85% of them singletons. The sample consisted of peripheral blood. The receptors come from an elderly woman with active or convalescent COVID-19.

The V gene is TRBV19, the J gene TRBJ2-1, with TRBD2 as a possible D gene (5 bases). The V gene's germline CDR1 is LNHDA and CDR2 SQIVND (reference sequence). The CDR3 is 12 residues long. The V end was cut by 9 bases, the J end by 9 bases, with 15 bases between. The CDR3 region is CASGSGRGEQFF. CDR3 DNA: TGTGCCAGCGGCAGCGGACGGGGTGAGCAGTTCTTC.

Only a few counts were recorded for this clone. The chain has TRBV7-9 and TRBJ1-5; D might be TRBD1 (6 bases). In germline, CDR1 is SEHNR, CDR2 FQNEAQ (reference sequence). The CDR3 consists of 14 residues. The germline V and J ends were trimmed by 5 bases and 3 bases, with 11 bases remaining between them. The CDR3 coding sequence is TGTGCCAGCAGCCCAGCAGGGGTCAATCAGCCCCAGCATTTT. It translates to CASSPAGVNQPQHF.

The V gene is TRBV7-2, the J gene TRBJ1-2; maybe TRBD1 (5 bases). Germline CDR1 and CDR2: SGHTA and FQGNSA. This CDR3 contains 17 residues. Trimming left V 2 bases short and J 2 bases short, with 18 bases between. Here the CDR3 DNA reads TGTGCCAGCAGCTTAATGGTCGGTCGGGGGGGAAACTATGGCTACACCTTC. It codes for CASSLMVGRGGNYGYTF.

This chain connects TRBV2 to TRBJ1-1, with 10 bases matching TRBD1. CDR1 and CDR2 from the germline V gene are SNHLY and FYNNEI. The CDR3 length is 14 residues. The V gene end was trimmed by 4 bases and the J gene end by 3 bases; junction bases not matched to a gene: 2. The CDR3 DNA reads TGTGCCAGCAGTGGGGACAGGGGTCACACTGAAGCTTTCTTT. As protein: CASSGDRGHTEAFF.

The rearrangement joins TRBV5-8 to TRBJ2-7; TRBD2 matches 11 bases. V gave up 0 bases and J gave up 4 bases; unmatched junction bases: 3. CDR1 and CDR2 from the germline V gene are SGHTS and YDEGEE. The CDR3 is 15 amino acids. CDR3: CASSLAGTSGYEQYF. The DNA for the CDR3 is TGTGCCAGCAGCTTGGCAGGGACTAGCGGTTACGAGCAGTACTTC.

The chain uses TRBV7-6 and TRBJ2-1; TRBD2 aligns across 9 bases. CDR3 length: 17 amino acids. Looked up from germline, CDR1 is SGHVS and CDR2 is FNYEAQ. The V gene end was trimmed by 5 bases and the J gene end by 10 bases; junction bases not matched to a gene: 18. The CDR3 here is CASSPRGAGLAYKEQFF. In DNA form, the CDR3 reads TGTGCCAGCAGCCCGAGGGGGGCCGGACTAGCGTATAAAGAGCAGTTCTTC.

The chain employs TRBV4-2 and TRBJ2-1, with 9 bases that match TRBD2. The junction had 6 bases not matched to a gene; V was cut back by 4 bases and J by 5 bases. CDR1 LGHNA and CDR2 YNFKEQ come from the germline V gene. The CDR3 has 15 residues. CDR3: CASSRQASGNNEQFF. Written as DNA, the CDR3 is TGTGCCAGCAGCCGGCAGGCTAGCGGGAACAATGAGCAGTTCTTC.

The rearrangement joins TRBV18 to TRBJ2-1; 7 bases agree with TRBD2. Germline values: CDR1 KGHSH, CDR2 LQKENI. CDR3 length: 16 residues. With V trimmed by 3 bases and J by 7 bases, 12 bases remained unmatched. The CDR3 sequence is CASSPPWGSGGNEQFF. The CDR3 DNA is TGTGCCAGCTCACCCCCGTGGGGGTCGGGGGGAAATGAGCAGTTCTTC. The full variable domain, rest sourced from reference TRBV18 and TRBJ2-1, is NAGVMQNPRHLVRRRGQEARLRCSPMKGHSHVYWYRQLPEEGLKFMVYLQKENIIDESGMPKERFSAEFPKEGPSILRIQQVVRGDSAAYFCASSPPWGSGGNEQFFGPGTRLTVL.

This sequence joins TRBV6-2 or TRBV6-3 and TRBJ1-5; TRBD1 matches 7 bases. The V and J ends lost 2 bases and 5 bases, in that order; junction bases with no gene match: 3. This CDR3 spans 14 amino acids. Germline loops: CDR1 MNHEY, CDR2 SVGEGT. CDR3 residues: CASSYLQGHQPQHF. For the CDR3, the DNA is TGTGCCAGCAGTTACCTACAGGGGCATCAGCCCCAGCATTTT.

V and J are TRBV29-1 and TRBJ1-2; D gene ambiguous. The CDR3 consists of 12 residues. Trimming stripped 4 bases from V and 4 bases from J, with 10 bases between. CDR1 and CDR2 from the germline V gene are SQVTM and ANQGSEA. CDR3 nucleotides: TGCAGCGTTGTGGCAGTCTCCTATGGCTACACCTTC. Translated, it gives CSVVAVSYGYTF.

V gene TRBV4-3 combines with J gene TRBJ1-4; TRBD1 is a possible D gene (5 bases). Germline CDR1 is LGHNA and CDR2 is YSLEER. The CDR3 has 18 amino acids. V was clipped by 4 bases and J by 4 bases, with 22 bases between them. The CDR3 DNA follows: TGCGCCAGCAGCCGATCACAAGAGGGCGGGGGGATTAATGAAAAACTGTTTTTT. Translating gives CASSRSQEGGGINEKLFF.

The chain is built from TRBV11-3 and TRBJ2-7, with TRBD2 as a possible D gene (6 bases). The V and J ends lost 4 bases and 6 bases respectively, with 10 bases between them. The CDR3 loop spans 12 amino acids. In germline, CDR1 is SGHNT, CDR2 YENEEA. In nucleotides, the CDR3 is TGTGCCAGCAGCTCTGAAGCGGGCGAGCAGTACTTC. Protein: CASSSEAGEQYF.

The chain joins TRBV3-1 (or the pseudogene TRBV3-2) to TRBJ2-1, with no clear D. CDR1 is LGHDT, CDR2 YNNKEL, per germline (reference sequence). The CDR3 spans 18 residues. Trimming removed 2 bases at V and 0 bases at J, with 17 bases between. CDR3 sequence: CASSQNVRRSFSYNEQFF. CDR3 bases: TGTGCCAGCAGCCAAAATGTGAGGAGATCTTTCTCCTACAATGAGCAGTTCTTC.

V usage is TRBV3-1 (or the pseudogene TRBV3-2) and J usage is TRBJ2-1, with a possible D match to TRBD2 (6 bases). This CDR3 has 14 residues. Trimming cost V 3 bases and J 6 bases, with 12 bases left between them. CDR1 is LGHDT, CDR2 YNNKEL, per germline (reference sequence). The CDR3 DNA reads as TGTGCCAGCAGCCACCTACGGGACTTCAATGAGCAGTTCTTC. Its protein product is CASSHLRDFNEQFF.

The chain is built from TRBV7-2 and TRBJ2-7; TRBD1 might be the D (5 bases). CDR1 and CDR2 (germline): SGHTA, FQGNSA. CDR3 length: 14 amino acids. V lost 1 base, J lost 1 base, and 8 bases lay in between. The CDR3 protein is CASSLEQVSYEQYF. The CDR3 nucleotides read TGTGCCAGCAGCTTAGAACAGGTATCCTACGAGCAGTACTTC.

This chain joins TRBV27 and TRBJ1-1, with TRBD1 matching over 8 bases. This CDR3 is 14 amino acids long. Germline V gene sequence: CDR1 MNHEY, CDR2 SMNVEV (reference sequence). V was pared by 7 bases and J by 1 base, with 5 bases of the junction left unmatched. CDR3 amino acids: CASNRDRGNTEAFF. As DNA, the CDR3 is TGTGCCAGCAACCGTGACAGGGGGAACACTGAAGCTTTCTTT.

In this sample, this clone turned up a few times. The chain is built from TRBV11-2 and TRBJ1-2; TRBD1 is a possible D gene (6 bases). V dropped 6 bases and J dropped 8 bases, with 19 bases sitting between them. CDR3 size: 14 residues. The germline V gene has CDR1 SGHAT and CDR2 FQNNGV. The CDR3 coding sequence is TGTGCCAGCAGTCTCAACGGGGGGGCCGGGGGCTACACCTTC. Amino acids: CASSLNGGAGGYTF.

The chain links TRBV7-9 to TRBJ1-6; TRBD1 aligns across 7 bases. The CDR3 runs to 17 residues. Germline V gives CDR1 SEHNR, CDR2 FQNEAQ (reference sequence). The J segment lost 8 bases and the V segment lost 4 bases, leaving 14 bases of the junction unmatched. In nucleotides, the CDR3 is TGTGCCAGCAGCTCGCACGATCTGACAGGGAGTCATTCACCCCTCCACTTT. Protein: CASSSHDLTGSHSPLHF.

This clone was recorded once. This sequence joins TRBV28 and TRBJ1-4, with 8 nucleotides matching TRBD1. CDR1 MDHEN and CDR2 SYDVKM come from the germline V gene. This CDR3 is 15 amino acids long. Trimming cost V 4 bases and J 2 bases; bases outside gene matches: 3. CDR3 bases: TGTGCCAGCAGTTCAGCAGGGGGCACTAATGAAAAACTGTTTTTT. This translates into CASSSAGGTNEKLFF.

V gene TRBV2 combines with J gene TRBJ1-2, with 7 bases matching TRBD1. CDR3 length: 13 amino acids. Per the germline V gene, CDR1 is SNHLY and CDR2 is FYNNEI. V shed 6 bases and J 4 bases; nucleotides not matched to a gene: 5. CDR3 protein: CASRPDRSYGYTF. The CDR3 region has the DNA TGTGCCAGCAGACCGGACAGGAGCTATGGCTACACCTTC.

The chain is built from TRBV6-2 or TRBV6-3 and TRBJ2-1, with 7 bases lining up with TRBD2. Germline V gene lookup returns CDR1 MNHEY and CDR2 SVGEGT. V shed 5 bases, J shed 6 bases, and the junction held 13 bases outside the gene matches. This CDR3 comprises 16 residues. CDR3 coding DNA: TGTGCCAGCAGTGTGCGGGGGACCTCTATCGGCAATGAGCAGTTCTTC. Protein: CASSVRGTSIGNEQFF.

This chain connects TRBV11-2 to TRBJ2-2; TRBD2 matches at 10 bases. After removal of 6 bases from V and 5 bases from J, the junction contained 6 bases not matched to a gene. The CDR3 covers 15 residues. Germline-derived CDR1 and CDR2 are SGHAT and FQNNGV. The DNA for the CDR3 is TGTGCCAGCAGACCACTAGCGGGACGTACCGGGGAGCTGTTTTTT. Encoded protein: CASRPLAGRTGELFF.

V gene TRBV5-8 combines with J gene TRBJ1-4, with D unclear. Trimming left V 0 bases short and J 3 bases short, with 9 bases between. CDR3 length equals 15 residues. The germline gives CDR1 SGHTS, CDR2 YDEGEE. CDR3 sequence reads: CASSLGAGANEKLFF. The CDR3 nucleotides read TGTGCCAGCAGCTTGGGGGCCGGTGCTAATGAAAAACTGTTTTTT.

There are a few counts of this clone. The V gene is TRBV27, the J gene TRBJ1-4; D not certain. Germline CDR1 reads MNHEY; CDR2 reads SMNVEV (reference sequence). The CDR3 length is 18 residues. V was clipped by 2 bases and J by 5 bases, with 21 bases between them. CDR3 protein: CASSLGLPGGGFNEKLFF. In DNA form, the CDR3 reads TGTGCCAGCAGTTTAGGGCTACCCGGAGGAGGATTCAATGAAAAACTGTTTTTT. The full variable domain, completed using reference TRBV27 and TRBJ1-4, is EAQVTQNPRYLITVTGKKLTVTCSQNMNHEYMSWYRQDPGLGLRQIYYSMNVEVTDKGDVPEGYKVSRKEKRNFPLILESPSPNQTSLYFCASSLGLPGGGFNEKLFFGSGTQLSVL.

The sample holds one count of this clone. This sequence joins TRBV25-1 and TRBJ2-3; D unclear. This CDR3 contains 11 residues. Trimming removed 4 bases from V and 7 bases from J, with 6 bases in between. Germline V gene sequence: CDR1 MGHDK, CDR2 SYGVNS. CDR3 DNA: TGTGCCAGCAGTGGGCAACATACGCAGTATTTT. This encodes CASSGQHTQYF.

J is TRBJ2-7 and V is TRBV29-1; D perhaps matches TRBD1 (5 bases). CDR1 is SQVTM and CDR2 is ANQGSEA in the germline V gene. CDR3 length: 13 residues. CDR3 loop: CSAADSNTYEQYF. CDR3 bases: TGCAGTGCCGCAGACAGCAATACCTACGAGCAGTACTTC.

The chain has TRBV5-1 and TRBJ1-2, with D uncertain. CDR1 and CDR2 from the germline V gene are SGHRS and YFSETQ. With 0 bases removed from V and 8 bases from J, the gap between germline ends came to 14 bases. The CDR3 covers 14 residues. The CDR3 sequence: CASSLGDQAWGYTF. CDR3 DNA sequence: TGCGCCAGCAGCTTGGGAGACCAGGCGTGGGGCTACACCTTC.

The chain combines TRBV14 with TRBJ2-7; 7 nucleotides align to TRBD2. This CDR3 has 15 residues. Germline CDR1 and CDR2: SGHDN and FVKESK. The junction had 6 bases not matched to a gene; V was cut back by 1 base and J by 3 bases. CDR3 nucleotide sequence: TGTGCCAGCAGCCAAGCCGGGACTAACCTCTACGAGCAGTACTTC. Translation: CASSQAGTNLYEQYF.

The V gene is TRBV6-4, the J gene TRBJ2-2, with D hard to call. The V gene's germline CDR1 is MRHNA and CDR2 SNTAGT. This CDR3 has 13 residues. V was cut by 4 bases and J by 4 bases, with 7 bases left in between. CDR3: CASSVRATGELFF. CDR3 coding DNA: TGTGCCAGCAGTGTAAGAGCCACCGGGGAGCTGTTTTTT.

V usage is TRBV4-2 and J usage is TRBJ2-2; D remains ambiguous. Germline lookup yields CDR1 LGHNA and CDR2 YNFKEQ. V lost 1 base and J 5 bases, leaving 11 bases between the germline ends. The CDR3 contains 15 residues. CDR3 DNA: TGTGCCAGCAGCCAAGGACGAGCAGGTACCGGGGAGCTGTTTTTT. Amino acids: CASSQGRAGTGELFF.

The V and J genes are TRBV7-8 and TRBJ1-2; D is uncertain. The germline CDR1 and CDR2 sequences are SGHVS and FQNEAQ. Trimming stripped 5 bases from V and 1 base from J, with 8 bases between. The CDR3 is 13 residues long. As DNA, the CDR3 is TGTGCCAGCAGCCGGAGTTATAACTATGGCTACACCTTC. Translating it yields CASSRSYNYGYTF.

This clone has just one count. This chain links TRBV2 with TRBJ2-7, with D tentatively TRBD1 (6 bases). V was cut by 4 bases and J by 7 bases, with 8 bases left in between. CDR1 and CDR2 from the germline V gene are SNHLY and FYNNEI. This CDR3 has 11 amino acids. CDR3 region: CASSATGEQYF. CDR3 DNA sequence: TGTGCCAGCAGTGCAACAGGGGAGCAGTACTTC.